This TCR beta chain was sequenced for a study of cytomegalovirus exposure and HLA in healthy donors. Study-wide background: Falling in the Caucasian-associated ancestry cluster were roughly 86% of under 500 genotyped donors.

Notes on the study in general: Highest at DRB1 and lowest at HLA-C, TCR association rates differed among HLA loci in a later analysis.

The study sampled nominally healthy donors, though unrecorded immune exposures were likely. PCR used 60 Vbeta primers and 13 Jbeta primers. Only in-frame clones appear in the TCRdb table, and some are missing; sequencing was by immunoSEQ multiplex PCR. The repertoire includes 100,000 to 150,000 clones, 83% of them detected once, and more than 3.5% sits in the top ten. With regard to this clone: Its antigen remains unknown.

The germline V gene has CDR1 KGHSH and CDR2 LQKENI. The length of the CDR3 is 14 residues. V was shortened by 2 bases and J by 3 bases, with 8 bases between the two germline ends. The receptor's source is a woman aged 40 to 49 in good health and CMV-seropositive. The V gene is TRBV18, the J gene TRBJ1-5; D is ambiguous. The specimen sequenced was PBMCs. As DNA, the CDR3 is TGTGCCAGCTCACCAATCACAGCCAATCAGCCCCAGCATTTT. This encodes CASSPITANQPQHF.